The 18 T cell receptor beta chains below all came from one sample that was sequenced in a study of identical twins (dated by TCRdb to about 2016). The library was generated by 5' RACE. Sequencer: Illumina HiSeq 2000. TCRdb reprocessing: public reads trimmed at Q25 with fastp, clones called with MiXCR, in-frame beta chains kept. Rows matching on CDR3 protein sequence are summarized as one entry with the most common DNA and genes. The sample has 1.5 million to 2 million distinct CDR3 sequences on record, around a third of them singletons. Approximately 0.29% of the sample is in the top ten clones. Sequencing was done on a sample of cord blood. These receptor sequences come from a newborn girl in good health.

The CDR3 is CASSPRALSTDTQYF. In DNA, the CDR3 is TGTGCCAGCAGTCCAAGGGCCCTGAGCACAGATACGCAGTATTTT. The chain is built from TRBV27 and TRBJ2-3; D uncertain. Germline assignment: CDR1 MNHEY and CDR2 SMNVEV (reference sequence). Trimming removed 5 bases at V and 0 bases at J, with 12 bases between. CDR3 size: 15 residues.

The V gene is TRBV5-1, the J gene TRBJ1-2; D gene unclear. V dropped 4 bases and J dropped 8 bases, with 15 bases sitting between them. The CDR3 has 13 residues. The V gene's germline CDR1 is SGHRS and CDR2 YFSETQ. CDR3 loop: CASSPGRFVGYTF. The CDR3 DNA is TGCGCCAGCAGCCCTGGACGGTTCGTGGGCTACACCTTC.

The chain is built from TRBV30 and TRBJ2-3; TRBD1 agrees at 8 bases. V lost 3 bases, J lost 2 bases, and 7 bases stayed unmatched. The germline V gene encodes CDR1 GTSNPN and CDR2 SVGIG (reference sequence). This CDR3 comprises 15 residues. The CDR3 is CAWSGTGEYTDTQYF. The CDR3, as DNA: TGTGCCTGGAGCGGGACAGGAGAATACACAGATACGCAGTATTTT.

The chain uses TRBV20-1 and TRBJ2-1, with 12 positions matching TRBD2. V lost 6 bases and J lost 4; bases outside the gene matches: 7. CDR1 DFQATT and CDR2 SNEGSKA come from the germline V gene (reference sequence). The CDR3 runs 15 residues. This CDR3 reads CSAAPGLAGYNEQFF. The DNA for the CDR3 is TGCAGTGCCGCCCCGGGACTAGCGGGTTACAATGAGCAGTTCTTC.

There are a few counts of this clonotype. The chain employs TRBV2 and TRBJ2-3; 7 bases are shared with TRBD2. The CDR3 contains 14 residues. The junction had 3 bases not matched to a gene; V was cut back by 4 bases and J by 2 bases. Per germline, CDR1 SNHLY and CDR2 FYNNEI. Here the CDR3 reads CASSVGTTTDTQYF. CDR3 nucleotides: TGTGCCAGCAGTGTGGGGACTACCACAGATACGCAGTATTTT.

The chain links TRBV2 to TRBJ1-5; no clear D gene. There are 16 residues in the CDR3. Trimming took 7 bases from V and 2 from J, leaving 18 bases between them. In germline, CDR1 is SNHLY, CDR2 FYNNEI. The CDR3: CASTESGVVGNQPQHF. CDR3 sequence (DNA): TGTGCCAGCACCGAATCGGGAGTAGTAGGCAATCAGCCCCAGCATTTT.

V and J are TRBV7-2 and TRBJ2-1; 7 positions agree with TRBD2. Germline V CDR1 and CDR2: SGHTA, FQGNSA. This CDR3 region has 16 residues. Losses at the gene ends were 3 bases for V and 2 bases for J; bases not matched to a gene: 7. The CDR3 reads CASSFSGTTAYNEQFF. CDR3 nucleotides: TGTGCCAGCAGCTTCTCCGGGACTACCGCCTACAATGAGCAGTTCTTC. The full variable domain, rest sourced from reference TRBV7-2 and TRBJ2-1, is GAGVSQSPSNKVTEKGKDVELRCDPISGHTALYWYRQSLGQGLEFLIYFQGNSAPDKSGLPSDRFSAERTGGSVSTLTIQRTQQEDSAVYLCASSFSGTTAYNEQFFGPGTRLTVL.

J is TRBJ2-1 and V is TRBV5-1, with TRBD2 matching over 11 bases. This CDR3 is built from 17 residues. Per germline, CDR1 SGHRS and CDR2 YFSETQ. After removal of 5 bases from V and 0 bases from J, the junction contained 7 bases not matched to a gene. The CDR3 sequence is CASRWTSGRSSYNEQFF. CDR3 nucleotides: TGCGCCAGCAGGTGGACTAGCGGGCGGAGCTCCTACAATGAGCAGTTCTTC.

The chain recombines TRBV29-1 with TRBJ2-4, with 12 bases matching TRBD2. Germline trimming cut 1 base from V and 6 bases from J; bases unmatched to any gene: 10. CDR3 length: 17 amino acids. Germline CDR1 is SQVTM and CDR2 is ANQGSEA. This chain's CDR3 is CSVEVLLAGGPGNIQYF. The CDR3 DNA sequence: TGCAGCGTTGAAGTCTTGCTAGCGGGAGGGCCGGGAAACATTCAGTACTTC.

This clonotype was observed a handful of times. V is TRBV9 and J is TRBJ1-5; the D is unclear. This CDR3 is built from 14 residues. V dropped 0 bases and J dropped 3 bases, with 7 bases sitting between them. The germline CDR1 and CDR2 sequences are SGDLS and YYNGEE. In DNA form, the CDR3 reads TGTGCCAGCAGCGTAGGAATGGACAATCAGCCCCAGCATTTT. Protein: CASSVGMDNQPQHF.

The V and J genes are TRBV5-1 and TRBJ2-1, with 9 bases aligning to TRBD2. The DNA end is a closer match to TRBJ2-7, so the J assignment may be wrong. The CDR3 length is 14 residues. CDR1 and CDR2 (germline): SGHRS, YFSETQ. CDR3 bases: TGCGCCAGCAGTAGCGGGGGCCGTTACAATGAGCAGTACTTC. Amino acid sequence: CASSSGGRYNEQYF.

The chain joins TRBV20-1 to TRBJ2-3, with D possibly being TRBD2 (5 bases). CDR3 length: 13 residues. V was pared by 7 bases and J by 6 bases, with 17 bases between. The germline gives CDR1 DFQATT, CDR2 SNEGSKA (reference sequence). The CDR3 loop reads CSDLLVGSDTQYF. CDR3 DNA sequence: TGCAGTGATTTACTAGTCGGGTCGGATACGCAGTATTTT.

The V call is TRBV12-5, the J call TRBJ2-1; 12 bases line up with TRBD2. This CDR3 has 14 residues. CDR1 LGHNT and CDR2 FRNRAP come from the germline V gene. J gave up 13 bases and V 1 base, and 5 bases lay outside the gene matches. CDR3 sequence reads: CASGLASGGAGQFF. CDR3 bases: TGTGCTAGTGGTTTGGCTAGCGGGGGGGCCGGTCAGTTCTTC. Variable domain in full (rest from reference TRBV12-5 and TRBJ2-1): DARVTQTPRHKVTEMGQEVTMRCQPILGHNTVFWYRQTMMQGLELLAYFRNRAPLDDSGMPKDRFSAEMPDATLATLKIQPSEPRDSAVYFCASGLASGGAGQFFGPGTRLTVL.

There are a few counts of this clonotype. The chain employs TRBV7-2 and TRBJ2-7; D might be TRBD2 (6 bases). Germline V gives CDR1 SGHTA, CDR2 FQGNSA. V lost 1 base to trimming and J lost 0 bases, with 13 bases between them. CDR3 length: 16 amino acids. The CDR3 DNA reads TGTGCCAGCAGCTTAGGGAGCCCACTAGCCTCCTACGAGCAGTACTTC. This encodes CASSLGSPLASYEQYF.

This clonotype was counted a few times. The CDR3 nucleotides read TGTGCCAGCAGTGAATTTGGGTATGAGCAGTTCTTC. Translating it yields CASSEFGYEQFF. The chain employs TRBV25-1 and TRBJ2-1, with no clear D. The V end lost 1 base, the J end lost 8 bases, and 6 bases lay between the germline ends. This CDR3 has 12 amino acids. Germline V gene data show CDR1 as MGHDK and CDR2 as SYGVNS.

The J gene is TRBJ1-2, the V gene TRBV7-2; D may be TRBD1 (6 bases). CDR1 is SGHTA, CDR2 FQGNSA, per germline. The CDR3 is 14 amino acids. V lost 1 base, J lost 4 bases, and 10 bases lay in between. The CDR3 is CASSLGAQGYGYTF. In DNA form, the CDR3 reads TGTGCCAGCAGCTTAGGGGCACAGGGCTATGGCTACACCTTC. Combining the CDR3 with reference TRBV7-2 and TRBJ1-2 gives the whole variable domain GAGVSQSPSNKVTEKGKDVELRCDPISGHTALYWYRQSLGQGLEFLIYFQGNSAPDKSGLPSDRFSAERTGGSVSTLTIQRTQQEDSAVYLCASSLGAQGYGYTFGSGTRLTVV.

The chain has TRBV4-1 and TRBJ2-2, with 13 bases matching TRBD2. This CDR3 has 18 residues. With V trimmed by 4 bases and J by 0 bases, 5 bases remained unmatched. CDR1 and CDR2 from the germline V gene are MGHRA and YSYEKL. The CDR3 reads CASSPGLAGVANTGELFF. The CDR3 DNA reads TGCGCCAGCAGCCCAGGACTAGCGGGGGTCGCGAACACCGGGGAGCTGTTTTTT.

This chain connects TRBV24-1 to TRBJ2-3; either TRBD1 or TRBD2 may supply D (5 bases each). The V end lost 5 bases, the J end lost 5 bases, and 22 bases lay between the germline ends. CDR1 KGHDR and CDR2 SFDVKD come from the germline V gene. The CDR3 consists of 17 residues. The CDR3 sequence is CATSAPSPGPERDTQYF. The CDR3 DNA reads TGTGCCACCAGTGCCCCCTCGCCGGGGCCGGAGAGAGATACGCAGTATTTT.